Listed here are 30 T cell receptor beta chains from one sample, sequenced in a study of CD8 T cells in ankylosing spondylitis. Study-wide results and limits: A motif in TCR beta, a set of seven to nine highly homologous variants, appeared characteristic of ankylosing spondylitis blood.

MiXCR was run by TCRdb on the 5' RACE reads, yielding one entry per CDR3 protein. Here the sample spans 330,000 or so distinct CDR3 sequences, roughly 8% being singletons. These receptors lack a known antigen. Sequencing input: blood, either unsorted or a sorted T cell fraction (not recorded which). Every receptor here comes from a male donor with ankylosing spondylitis.

This clonotype has a handful of counts. The chain combines TRBV6-1 with TRBJ2-5; 11 nucleotides match TRBD2. This CDR3 spans 15 amino acids. The junction had 4 bases not matched to a gene; V was cut back by 6 bases and J by 1 base. Germline V gene lookup returns CDR1 MNHNS and CDR2 SASEGT. CDR3 coding DNA: TGTGCCAGCAGCGGACTAGCGGGCTCCCAAGAGACCCAGTACTTC. It yields the protein CASSGLAGSQETQYF.

The V and J genes are TRBV5-5 and TRBJ2-1; TRBD2 aligns across 10 bases. Germline assignment: CDR1 SGHKS and CDR2 YYEKEE (reference sequence). Trimming removed 3 bases from V and 8 bases from J; junction bases left unmatched: 5. This CDR3 spans 14 amino acids. The CDR3: CASSSLAGVDEQFF. The CDR3 region has the DNA TGTGCCAGCAGCTCTCTAGCGGGAGTCGATGAGCAGTTCTTC.

V usage is TRBV3-1 and J usage is TRBJ2-1, with 8 bases aligning to TRBD2. V lost 2 bases to trimming and J lost 9 bases; unmatched junction nucleotides: 18. This CDR3 has 18 residues. Germline-derived CDR1 and CDR2 are LGHDT and YNNKEL (reference sequence). CDR3 amino acids: CASSQSQKTGGPFGEQFF. CDR3 sequence (DNA): TGTGCCAGCAGCCAAAGTCAAAAGACGGGAGGGCCATTCGGTGAGCAGTTCTTC.

This clonotype occurred a few times. This chain connects TRBV20-1 to TRBJ2-7; D possibly corresponds to TRBD2 (6 bases). CDR1 DFQATT and CDR2 SNEGSKA come from the germline V gene (reference sequence). V was pared by 5 bases and J by 6 bases, with 17 bases between. CDR3 length: 13 amino acids. CDR3 residues: CSAGLGGGLEQYF. In nucleotides, the CDR3 is TGCAGTGCTGGCTTGGGAGGAGGGCTCGAGCAGTACTTC.

This clonotype was counted only a few times. V and J are TRBV5-6 and TRBJ2-5; 7 bases line up with TRBD2. Germline CDR1 reads SGHDT; CDR2 reads YYEEEE. J lost 5 bases, V lost 5 bases, and 15 bases had no gene match. CDR3 length equals 16 residues. The DNA for the CDR3 is TGTGCCAGCAGTTATCGACCCGGCCGGGGAGGGGAGACCCAGTACTTC. Translation gives CASSYRPGRGGETQYF.

This clonotype has only a few counts. The V call is TRBV20-1, the J call TRBJ2-7; D is perhaps TRBD2 (6 bases). The length of the CDR3 is 15 residues. The germline CDR1 and CDR2 sequences are DFQATT and SNEGSKA (reference sequence). V dropped 2 bases and J dropped 3 bases, with 17 bases sitting between them. The CDR3 coding sequence is TGCAGTGCTAGAACCCCCGCGGGGACGGGCTACGAGCAGTACTTC. It yields the protein CSARTPAGTGYEQYF.

This clonotype was observed at least ten times. The V and J genes are TRBV20-1 and TRBJ2-7; no clear D. The V gene lost 0 bases and the J gene lost 5 bases, with 14 bases spanning the gap. CDR1 and CDR2 from the germline V gene are DFQATT and SNEGSKA (reference sequence). This CDR3 has 14 residues. CDR3 DNA sequence: TGCAGTGCTAGAGATCTGACCACGGCCGACGAGCAGTACTTC. Amino acid sequence: CSARDLTTADEQYF.

This clonotype was observed a handful of times. The rearrangement uses TRBV25-1 and TRBJ1-5; D ambiguous. The CDR3 extends over 14 amino acids. V lost 4 bases, J lost 4 bases, and 11 bases lay in between. The germline V gene has CDR1 MGHDK and CDR2 SYGVNS. The CDR3 nucleotides read TGTGCCAGCAGTGGGGCACCGGGTAATCAGCCCCAGCATTTT. Translating gives CASSGAPGNQPQHF.

Only a few counts were recorded for this clonotype. V gene TRBV11-3 combines with J gene TRBJ2-2; the D gene is possibly TRBD1 (5 bases). This CDR3 contains 16 residues. Trimming left V 6 bases short and J 5 bases short, with 19 bases between. Germline-derived CDR1 and CDR2 are SGHNT and YENEEA. The CDR3, as DNA: TGTGCCAGCAGGACTCTTAAGCAGGGAAAAACCGGGGAGCTGTTTTTT. Translation: CASRTLKQGKTGELFF.

This clonotype was counted many times. The V call is TRBV29-1, the J call TRBJ1-6; TRBD1 agrees at 7 bases. Trimming cost V 5 bases and J 8 bases; bases outside gene matches: 6. CDR1 and CDR2 (germline): SQVTM, ANQGSEA. The CDR3 length is 13 residues. CDR3 residues: CSVRTGVDSPLHF. The CDR3 DNA follows: TGCAGCGTTCGTACAGGGGTGGATTCACCCCTCCACTTT.

This clonotype was found a few times. The rearrangement links TRBV20-1 to TRBJ2-3, with TRBD2 identical over 9 bases. The CDR3 has 14 amino acids. Germline CDR1 DFQATT, CDR2 SNEGSKA (reference sequence). With 6 bases clipped from V and 0 bases from J, the junction kept 4 bases outside the gene matches. CDR3 DNA: TGCAGTGCCCTCCTAGCGGGAAGCACAGATACGCAGTATTTT. Protein: CSALLAGSTDTQYF.

This clonotype has a handful of counts. The V and J genes are TRBV20-1 and TRBJ2-7; no clear D. The germline V and J ends were trimmed by 3 bases and 5 bases, with 14 bases remaining between them. The CDR3 is 13 residues long. Germline V CDR1 and CDR2: DFQATT, SNEGSKA (reference sequence). This CDR3 is CSASPPPLDEQYF. DNA of the CDR3: TGCAGTGCTAGCCCCCCCCCTCTGGACGAGCAGTACTTC.

This clonotype has at least ten counts. The gene calls are TRBV12-3 or TRBV12-4 and TRBJ1-5; D is perhaps TRBD1 (6 bases). This CDR3 is built from 14 residues. Between the trimmed V and J ends, which lost 0 bases and 5 bases, there was a span of 8 bases. CDR3 sequence: CASSLAGGDQPQHF. Here the CDR3 DNA reads TGTGCCAGCAGTTTAGCAGGGGGGGATCAGCCCCAGCATTTT.

This clonotype was counted at least ten times. V usage is TRBV5-1 and J usage is TRBJ2-7; D is perhaps TRBD1 (5 bases). Germline V lookup: CDR1 SGHRS, CDR2 YFSETQ. The V end was cut by 2 bases, the J end by 8 bases, with 8 bases between. This CDR3 region has 11 residues. The CDR3 protein is CASSFQGQQYF. For the CDR3, the DNA is TGCGCCAGCAGCTTCCAGGGCCAGCAGTACTTC.

This clonotype turned up a few times. The genes are TRBV5-1 and TRBJ2-7; D may be TRBD1 (6 bases). The CDR3 is 15 amino acids. Looked up from germline, CDR1 is SGHRS and CDR2 is YFSETQ. Trimming took 4 bases from V and 5 from J, leaving 19 bases between them. CDR3 region: CASSGPWTRDNEQYF. As DNA, the CDR3 is TGCGCCAGCAGCGGTCCCTGGACCCGGGACAACGAGCAGTACTTC.

This clonotype was detected only a few times. The rearrangement links TRBV12-3 or TRBV12-4 to TRBJ1-5, with D uncertain. Trimming removed 3 bases at V and 2 bases at J, with 8 bases between. The CDR3 runs 14 residues. The CDR3 loop is CASSFVGGNQPQHF. The CDR3 nucleotides read TGTGCCAGCAGTTTCGTGGGAGGCAATCAGCCCCAGCATTTT.

The chain combines TRBV6-2 or TRBV6-3 with TRBJ2-1; weak D call: TRBD2 (6 bases). The CDR3 has 13 amino acids. V gave up 7 bases and J gave up 13 bases, with 20 bases separating them. From germline, CDR1 is MNHEY and CDR2 SVGEGT. The DNA of the CDR3 is TGTGCCAGCACCCCTTTCACCGGGACTCCACAGTTCTTC. This gives the protein CASTPFTGTPQFF.

This clonotype has ten or more counts. The genes are TRBV29-1 and TRBJ1-1; D uncertain. Trimming removed 4 bases at V and 1 base at J, with 13 bases between. Germline V gene lookup returns CDR1 SQVTM and CDR2 ANQGSEA. There are 14 residues in the CDR3. Here the CDR3 DNA reads TGCAGCGTTGGAGGGCACCAGGAGAACACTGAAGCTTTCTTT. Its protein product is CSVGGHQENTEAFF.

This clonotype was seen only a few times. The chain recombines TRBV20-1 with TRBJ2-3; D gene ambiguous. The CDR3 sequence is 12 residues long. V was cut by 5 bases and J by 4 bases, with 10 bases left in between. Germline loops: CDR1 DFQATT, CDR2 SNEGSKA (reference sequence). For the CDR3, the DNA is TGCAGTGCTCGGCTTCGGCCAGATACGCAGTATTTT. It yields the protein CSARLRPDTQYF.

Many counts were recorded for this clonotype. The chain recombines TRBV29-1 with TRBJ2-1; 9 bases are shared with TRBD2. The germline V gene encodes CDR1 SQVTM and CDR2 ANQGSEA. The CDR3 is 15 amino acids. Germline trimming cut 6 bases from V and 5 bases from J; bases unmatched to any gene: 11. The CDR3 loop reads CSVPPTSGDNNEQFF. The CDR3 nucleotides are TGCAGCGTACCCCCGACTAGCGGAGACAACAATGAGCAGTTCTTC.

The chain carries TRBV25-1 and TRBJ2-2; D gene uncertain. The CDR3 length is 15 residues. Deletions cut 5 bases from V and 2 bases from J, with 12 bases between. Germline values: CDR1 MGHDK, CDR2 SYGVNS. The CDR3 here is CASSREQNNTGELFF. The CDR3 coding sequence is TGTGCCAGCAGTCGTGAACAGAACAACACCGGGGAGCTGTTTTTT.

The chain has TRBV29-1 and TRBJ2-7, with D perhaps matching TRBD2 (5 bases). The CDR3 consists of 16 residues. V was pared by 2 bases and J by 2 bases, with 19 bases between. The germline V gene has CDR1 SQVTM and CDR2 ANQGSEA. Here the CDR3 reads CSVENSAGKETYEQYF. The CDR3 DNA sequence: TGCAGCGTTGAAAATTCGGCCGGGAAGGAGACCTACGAGCAGTACTTC.

This clonotype has ten or more counts. V and J are TRBV12-3 or TRBV12-4 and TRBJ2-1, with D hard to call. The CDR3 extends over 11 amino acids. V dropped 2 bases and J dropped 9 bases, with 5 bases sitting between them. CDR3 nucleotide sequence: TGTGCCAGCAGTTTAAAGCCTGAGCAGTTCTTC. This translates into CASSLKPEQFF.

This clonotype was counted ten times or more. The V gene is TRBV15, the J gene TRBJ2-2; D possibly matches TRBD1 or TRBD2 (5 bases each). V was shortened by 5 bases and J by 7 bases, with 5 bases between the two germline ends. The germline CDR1 and CDR2 sequences are LNHNV and YYDKDF (reference sequence). There are 11 residues in the CDR3. The DNA for the CDR3 is TGTGCCACCAGCGGGGGCGGGGAGCTGTTTTTT. Amino acid sequence: CATSGGGELFF.

There are a few counts of this clonotype. The gene calls are TRBV24-1 and TRBJ2-1; 7 nucleotides align to TRBD2. CDR3 length: 15 residues. CDR1 KGHDR and CDR2 SFDVKD come from the germline V gene. V was clipped by 0 bases and J by 3 bases; unmatched bases: 1. CDR3 region: CATSDLGGGYNEQFF. The CDR3 nucleotides read TGTGCCACCAGTGATTTGGGGGGGGGCTACAATGAGCAGTTCTTC.

This clonotype appeared a few times. This rearrangement joins TRBV5-1 to TRBJ1-1; TRBD1 matches at 7 bases. CDR3 length: 16 amino acids. In germline, CDR1 is SGHRS, CDR2 YFSETQ. Trimming at V came to 4 bases and at J to 3 bases, leaving 12 bases not matched to a gene. The CDR3 is CASSIDRVGDDTEAFF. The DNA of the CDR3 is TGCGCCAGCAGCATTGACAGGGTGGGTGACGACACTGAAGCTTTCTTT.

This clonotype was found a few times. The chain recombines TRBV10-3 with TRBJ2-5, with 10 bases aligning to TRBD1. The V segment lost 2 bases and the J segment 5 bases; nucleotides outside the gene matches: 8. This CDR3 has 16 amino acids. Germline loops: CDR1 ENHRY, CDR2 SYGVKD. DNA for the CDR3: TGTGCCATCAGTGAGGCCAAGACAGGGGGCACGGAGACCCAGTACTTC. This translates into CAISEAKTGGTETQYF.

The genes are TRBV4-1 and TRBJ2-7, with D possibly matching TRBD2 (5 bases). The CDR3 length is 16 residues. V shed 4 bases and J shed 5 bases, with 21 bases lying between them. Germline values: CDR1 MGHRA, CDR2 YSYEKL. The CDR3 here is CASSRSWDSPGDEQYF. DNA for the CDR3: TGCGCCAGCAGCCGTTCGTGGGATTCCCCCGGGGACGAGCAGTACTTC.

The rearrangement uses TRBV4-2 and TRBJ2-2, with 12 positions matching TRBD1. V lost 3 bases to trimming and J lost 6 bases; unmatched junction nucleotides: 11. CDR1 and CDR2 from the germline V gene are LGHNA and YNFKEQ. This CDR3 comprises 18 residues. CDR3: CASSHKMGQGAWAGELFF. The CDR3 nucleotides read TGTGCCAGCAGCCACAAGATGGGACAGGGGGCCTGGGCCGGGGAGCTGTTTTTT.

V and J are TRBV7-2 and TRBJ2-7; D gene unclear. The germline V and J ends were trimmed by 5 bases and 3 bases, with 5 bases remaining between them. The CDR3 has 11 amino acids. CDR1 is SGHTA and CDR2 is FQGNSA in the germline V gene. The chain's CDR3 is CASSDHYEQYF. CDR3 DNA: TGTGCCAGCAGCGACCACTACGAGCAGTACTTC.